The clone carrying this T cell receptor (beta chain) was seen repeatedly, ten times or more. Its antigen is not identified. The sample is drawn from a study of T-cell reconstitution after alpha-beta-depleted transplantation in children. General study points: After transplant, at about two months, alpha-beta T cells were reportedly derived from several hundred expanded graft clones. From newly produced T cells came most of the T-cell counts and diversity one year after transplant. From surviving recipient T cells and thymic progenitors came the high day-60 TCRbeta diversity observed in some patients.

V lost 5 bases to trimming and J lost 4 bases; unmatched junction nucleotides: 8. The germline V gene has CDR1 MNHEY and CDR2 SMNVEV (reference sequence). The CDR3 consists of 16 residues. Unique molecular identifiers were incorporated when the TCRbeta library was constructed. One entry per CDR3 protein results from TCRdb running MiXCR on the PCR reads. The data contain roughly 670,000 distinct CDR3 sequences, about 12% of them singletons. The origin of this receptor is a girl aged 2-10 years with congenital amegakaryocytic thrombocytopenia, due to receive a stem cell transplant. This chain connects TRBV27 to TRBJ2-3, with 11 positions matching TRBD2. Source: PBMCs, taken before TCRalphabeta/CD19-depleted stem cell transplant. CDR3 DNA: TGTGCCAGCAGTCGAATAGCGGGAGGGCCCCCAGATACGCAGTATTTT. This codes for CASSRIAGGPPDTQYF.